The 26 T cell receptor beta chains reported below all come from one sample, sequenced in a study of persistence of HIV-infected CD4 T cells. These receptors' antigens are unknown. The immunoSEQ assay was version 4, run in survey mode. Profiling relied on immunoSEQ multiplex PCR, and the TCRdb table lists in-frame clones only, not all of them. This table holds fewer than 45,000 clones, about 87% found once. This nonspecific control used anti-CD3/anti-CD28 bead stimulation of CD4+ T cells. Sorting of responding CD4+ T cells relied on upregulated CD40 ligand together with CD69. The sample consisted of CD4+ T cells sorted from PBMCs after roughly 18-hour stimulation, taken from a patient who received antiretroviral therapy. These receptors were obtained from an adult woman with HIV who was CMV-seropositive.

The chain is built from TRBV6-6 and TRBJ1-1, with no clear D. The V end lost 6 bases, the J end lost 4 bases, and 15 bases lay between the germline ends. Germline V gene sequence: CDR1 MNHNY, CDR2 SVGAGI (reference sequence). The CDR3 is 14 residues long. Here the CDR3 DNA reads TGTGCCAGCAGACCAGCAGGCAGACGCACTGAAGCTTTCTTT. This encodes CASRPAGRRTEAFF.

The rearrangement joins TRBV12-3 or TRBV12-4 to TRBJ2-3, with D unresolved. The V and J ends lost 6 bases and 3 bases respectively, with 4 bases between them. The CDR3 is made up of 11 amino acids. For the CDR3, the DNA is TGTGCCAGCAGGGGAACAGATACGCAGTATTTT. Its translation is CASRGTDTQYF.

V is TRBV29-1 and J is TRBJ1-5; D unclear. Looked up from germline, CDR1 is SQVTM and CDR2 is ANQGSEA. V lost 4 bases and J 3 bases, leaving 7 bases between the germline ends. The CDR3 is 12 residues long. CDR3 DNA: TGCAGCGTTGCAGGCGACAATCAGCCCCAGCATTTT. It translates to CSVAGDNQPQHF.

V gene TRBV4-1 combines with J gene TRBJ2-1; possible D gene TRBD2, 5 bases. The CDR3 is 15 amino acids. The V end lost 4 bases, the J end lost 1 base, and 11 bases lay between the germline ends. Germline V gene data show CDR1 as MGHRA and CDR2 as YSYEKL. CDR3 protein: CASSLLATSYNEQFF. The CDR3 bases are TGCGCCAGCAGCCTCTTAGCGACTTCCTACAATGAGCAGTTCTTC.

The V call is TRBV11-3, the J call TRBJ2-1; maybe TRBD1 (5 bases). The CDR3 has 16 amino acids. Germline V gives CDR1 SGHNT, CDR2 YENEEA. Trimming pared 5 bases from V and 5 bases from J, leaving 19 bases between. CDR3 bases: TGTGCCAGCAGCCCCCAGGCGGCAGGGTGGGACAATGAGCAGTTCTTC. As protein: CASSPQAAGWDNEQFF.

This clone showed up just once. The chain recombines TRBV6-5 with TRBJ1-5; 9 bases line up with TRBD1. Germline V lookup: CDR1 MNHEY, CDR2 SVGAGI. The CDR3 length is 15 residues. The V gene end was trimmed by 6 bases and the J gene end by 4 bases; junction bases not matched to a gene: 7. The CDR3 DNA sequence: TGTGCCAGCAGCGCCGGGACAGGGAGTAATCAGCCCCAGCATTTT. Translated, it gives CASSAGTGSNQPQHF.

The rearrangement uses TRBV6-5 and TRBJ1-2; a possible D gene is TRBD1 (5 bases). Trimming took off 6 bases at V and 4 bases at J, with 12 bases between the two ends. This CDR3 is built from 13 residues. Germline CDR1 MNHEY, CDR2 SVGAGI. CDR3 region: CASSRGPSYGYTF. CDR3 in DNA: TGTGCCAGCAGCCGGGGACCTAGCTATGGCTACACCTTC.

The chain joins TRBV28 to TRBJ2-7; D is uncertain. Germline loops: CDR1 MDHEN, CDR2 SYDVKM. The CDR3 has 13 amino acids. Trimming pared 1 base from V and 7 bases from J, leaving 11 bases between. The CDR3 loop reads CASSLSIQREQYF. The CDR3 DNA follows: TGTGCCAGCAGTTTATCGATCCAGAGGGAGCAGTACTTC.

This sequence joins TRBV9 and TRBJ1-6, with D possibly being TRBD1 (6 bases). Germline loops: CDR1 SGDLS, CDR2 YYNGEE. This CDR3 comprises 14 residues. V lost 4 bases and J 7 bases, leaving 12 bases between the germline ends. DNA of the CDR3: TGTGCCAGCAGCTCCGGACAGACGAATTCACCCCTCCACTTT. Translated: CASSSGQTNSPLHF.

The V call is TRBV24-1, the J call TRBJ2-2; 8 nucleotides line up with TRBD1. The CDR3 has 16 amino acids. In germline, CDR1 is KGHDR, CDR2 SFDVKD. V lost 4 bases and J lost 7; bases outside the gene matches: 10. In DNA form, the CDR3 reads TGTGCCACCAGTGACGGGGGACAGGCTGGGTTCGGGGAGCTGTTTTTT. Translation gives CATSDGGQAGFGELFF.

This chain joins TRBV30 and TRBJ2-3; 11 bases agree with TRBD2. Germline CDR1 GTSNPN, CDR2 SVGIG (reference sequence). Germline trimming cut 2 bases from V and 4 bases from J; bases unmatched to any gene: 5. The CDR3 extends over 15 amino acids. This CDR3 is CAWSLLAGAADTQYF. The CDR3 nucleotides are TGTGCCTGGAGTTTACTAGCGGGGGCGGCAGATACGCAGTATTTT.

The chain links TRBV11-1 to TRBJ2-3; no firm D call. This CDR3 has 14 residues. The V end was cut by 2 bases, the J end by 3 bases, with 9 bases between. Per the germline V gene, CDR1 is SGHAT and CDR2 is FQDESV (reference sequence). CDR3 in DNA: TGTGCCAGCAGCTTATCTGACGCGACAGATACGCAGTATTTT. Protein sequence: CASSLSDATDTQYF.

This clone has just one count. This chain joins TRBV6-5 and TRBJ2-7; TRBD1 matches 10 bases. The CDR3 length is 13 residues. Germline V gene lookup returns CDR1 MNHEY and CDR2 SVGAGI. The ends lost 6 bases at V and 2 bases at J; junction bases unmatched: 1. CDR3 sequence reads: CASRGQGAYEQYF. DNA of the CDR3: TGTGCCAGCAGAGGACAGGGGGCCTACGAGCAGTACTTC.

The chain combines TRBV19 with TRBJ1-5; no definite D call. V gave up 6 bases and J gave up 4 bases, with 10 bases separating them. The CDR3 runs to 13 residues. Germline loops: CDR1 LNHDA, CDR2 SQIVND (reference sequence). The CDR3 region has the DNA TGTGCCAGTAGCGAAGTACTTAATCAGCCCCAGCATTTT. Translated: CASSEVLNQPQHF.

This clone appeared once. V gene TRBV10-3 combines with J gene TRBJ2-3; TRBD2 matches 13 bases. The CDR3 sequence is 14 residues long. V was clipped by 8 bases and J by 3 bases; unmatched bases: 2. From germline, CDR1 is ENHRY and CDR2 SYGVKD. CDR3 coding DNA: TGTGCCATCCGGACTAGCGGGGGTACAGATACGCAGTATTTT. Its protein product is CAIRTSGGTDTQYF.

This chain uses TRBV14 with TRBJ1-2, with D possibly TRBD1 on 5 matching bases. V was cut by 4 bases and J by 7 bases, with 13 bases left in between. The germline V gene encodes CDR1 SGHDN and CDR2 FVKESK. CDR3 length equals 13 residues. The CDR3 coding sequence is TGTGCCAGCAGCCCCGGGACGACGACTGGCTACACCTTC. Translated: CASSPGTTTGYTF.

CDR3 residues: CASSSSGGVSGNTIYF. CDR3 coding DNA: TGCGCCAGCAGCTCCTCTGGCGGAGTCTCTGGAAACACCATATATTTT. This chain uses TRBV5-1 with TRBJ1-3; no clear D gene. Looked up from germline, CDR1 is SGHRS and CDR2 is YFSETQ. The CDR3 totals 16 residues. Trimming stripped 3 bases from V and 0 bases from J, with 13 bases between.

The gene calls are TRBV2 and TRBJ2-7; the D gene is possibly TRBD1 (6 bases). CDR1 is SNHLY, CDR2 FYNNEI, per germline. Trimming took off 11 bases at V and 3 bases at J, with 17 bases between the two ends. The CDR3 sequence is 13 residues long. DNA for the CDR3: TGTGCCGGAGGACAGCGGCCTCTCTACGAGCAGTACTTC. This translates into CAGGQRPLYEQYF.

The CDR3 region is CASSTSGGWYGYTF. The CDR3 DNA follows: TGTGCCAGCTCTACCTCGGGGGGTTGGTATGGCTACACCTTC. This chain uses TRBV18 with TRBJ1-2, with D possibly TRBD1 on 5 matching bases. Germline V gives CDR1 KGHSH, CDR2 LQKENI. The V end lost 6 bases, the J end lost 5 bases, and 16 bases lay between the germline ends. The CDR3 is 14 amino acids.

The chain carries TRBV5-4 and TRBJ2-7; tentatively, D is TRBD1 (5 bases). CDR3 length: 12 amino acids. Germline-derived CDR1 and CDR2 are SGHNT and YYREEE (reference sequence). V was clipped by 0 bases and J by 5 bases, with 6 bases between them. CDR3 protein: CASSLGRDEQYF. CDR3 nucleotide sequence: TGTGCCAGCAGCTTGGGCAGGGACGAGCAGTACTTC. Filled out from reference TRBV5-4 and TRBJ2-7, the complete variable domain reads ETGVTQSPTHLIKTRGQQVTLRCSSQSGHNTVSWYQQALGQGPQFIFQYYREEENGRGNFPPRFSGLQFPNYSSELNVNALELDDSALYLCASSLGRDEQYFGPGTRLTVT.

As to this clone: At one of its ends the junction is not consistent with the germline gene, which may arise from a read error. This chain links TRBV10-2 with TRBJ1-4; no reliable D call. Germline V lookup: CDR1 WSHSY, CDR2 SAAADI. CDR3 length: 14 residues. CDR3 in DNA: TGCGCCAGCACCCACATGGCAACGAATGAAAAACTGTTTTTT. It encodes CASTHMATNEKLFF.

This clone appeared a single time. The chain couples TRBV30 to TRBJ2-2, with D uncertain. CDR1 and CDR2 from the germline V gene are GTSNPN and SVGIG (reference sequence). The CDR3 extends over 12 amino acids. V was pared by 2 bases and J by 4 bases, with 5 bases between. The CDR3 spells CAWSLRTGELFF. CDR3 DNA sequence: TGTGCCTGGAGTCTTCGCACCGGGGAGCTGTTTTTT.

This chain joins TRBV10-3 and TRBJ2-2, with 7 bases aligning to TRBD1. V lost 9 bases and J lost 5; bases outside the gene matches: 12. Germline-derived CDR1 and CDR2 are ENHRY and SYGVKD. This CDR3 is 15 amino acids long. In DNA form, the CDR3 reads TGTGCCATAAAGGTCGGACAGGACGCGACCGGGGAGCTGTTTTTT. It translates to CAIKVGQDATGELFF.

This clone was seen just once. The J gene is TRBJ1-1, the V gene TRBV5-4; D possibly corresponds to TRBD1 (6 bases). The germline V gene encodes CDR1 SGHNT and CDR2 YYREEE (reference sequence). The V and J ends lost 2 bases and 7 bases respectively, with 21 bases between them. The CDR3 covers 16 residues. CDR3 sequence reads: CASSFVPGRGNIEAFF. The CDR3 DNA is TGTGCCAGCAGCTTTGTCCCTGGCAGGGGTAATATTGAAGCTTTCTTT.

V gene TRBV27 combines with J gene TRBJ2-7, with D unresolved. Between the trimmed V and J ends, which lost 3 bases and 5 bases, there was a span of 11 bases. The germline V gene has CDR1 MNHEY and CDR2 SMNVEV (reference sequence). This CDR3 is built from 13 residues. DNA for the CDR3: TGTGCCAGCAGTTTCCAACGGTGGGACGAGCAGTACTTC. It yields the protein CASSFQRWDEQYF.

This rearrangement joins TRBV7-3 to TRBJ2-2; 8 bases match TRBD1. Losses at the gene ends were 2 bases for V and 4 bases for J; bases not matched to a gene: 9. Per the germline V gene, CDR1 is SGHTA and CDR2 is FQGTGA. CDR3 length: 17 amino acids. In nucleotides, the CDR3 is TGTGCCAGCAGCTTAGACCCGGGACAGGTGGGCACCGGGGAGCTGTTTTTT. Its protein product is CASSLDPGQVGTGELFF.